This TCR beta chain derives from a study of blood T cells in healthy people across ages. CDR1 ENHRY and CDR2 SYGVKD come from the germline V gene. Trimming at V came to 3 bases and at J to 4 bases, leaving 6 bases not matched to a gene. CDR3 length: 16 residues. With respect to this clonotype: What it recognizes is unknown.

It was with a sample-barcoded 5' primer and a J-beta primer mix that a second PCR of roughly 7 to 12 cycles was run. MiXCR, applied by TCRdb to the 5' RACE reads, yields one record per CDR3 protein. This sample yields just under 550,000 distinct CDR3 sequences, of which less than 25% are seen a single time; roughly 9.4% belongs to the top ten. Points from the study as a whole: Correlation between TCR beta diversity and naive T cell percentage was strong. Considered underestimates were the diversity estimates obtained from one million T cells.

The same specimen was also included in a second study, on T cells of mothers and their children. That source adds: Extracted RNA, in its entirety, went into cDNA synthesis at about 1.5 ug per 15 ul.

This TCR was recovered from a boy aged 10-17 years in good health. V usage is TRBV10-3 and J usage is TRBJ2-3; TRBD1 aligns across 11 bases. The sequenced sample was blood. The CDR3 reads CAISDSPGQGADTQYF. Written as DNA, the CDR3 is TGTGCCATCAGTGACTCCCCGGGACAGGGGGCAGATACGCAGTATTTT.